This T cell receptor (beta chain) was obtained from a study of CXCR3-negative and CXCR3-positive naive CD8 T cells. This CDR3 is 14 amino acids long. From germline, CDR1 is SGHDT and CDR2 YYEEEE. With respect to this clonotype: Antigen: not known.

The authors gated naive CD8+ T cells as CD45RO-CCR7+CD27+CD95-. Broader study findings: CXCR3-positive naive cells had TRB CDR3s that were more hydrophobic than CXCR3-negative naive cells had.

With UMI labels, 5' RACE was used to prepare the TRB cDNA libraries. For each CDR3 protein, TCRdb gives one entry from its re-call of the 5' RACE reads, without DNA. The sample includes tens of thousands of distinct CDR3 sequences. The sequenced sample consisted of naive CXCR3+ CD8+ T cells from blood. As for subset: CD45RO-CCR7+CD27+CD95- naive CD8+ T cells expressing CXCR3 (TNR3+). The genes are TRBV5-6 and TRBJ2-3; the D call of TRBD1 rests on TCRdb alone, since no DNA is present to check it. The receptor comes from a human donor in good health. Some clones in this sample may be carry-over from other donors' samples. The CDR3 region is CASSLAAKRGLMGF.